The present entry profiles one TCR beta chain with its context. Its specificity is unknown. One end of the junction fails to match germline, which may point to a read error. Uncontrolled infection, other autoimmune disease, pregnancy and lactation each barred patients from inclusion. The entry originates in a study of T cells in Graves' hyperthyroidism and ophthalmopathy. CDR1 SGHAT and CDR2 FQNNGV come from the germline V gene. The CDR3 covers 16 residues. Study observations and caveats: It was a median 6.5 months before onset that the model predicted ophthalmopathy. Most expanded thyroid clonotypes above 0.001 also appeared in blood.

TCR beta CDR3 regions were amplified from RNA. An initial round of RT-PCR targeting the TCR CDR3 relied on the HTBI primer set. Each CDR3 protein gets one entry after TCRdb re-called the multiplex PCR reads with MiXCR. The sample holds some 360,000 distinct CDR3 sequences, approximately 18% seen once. The TCR sequence derives from a woman between 35 and 50 years old with Graves' ophthalmopathy. Sequencing used blood. The chain uses TRBV11-2 and TRBJ2-2, with D perhaps TRBD2 (6 bases). The CDR3 spells CASSLDLLAFTGELIF. The CDR3 DNA is TGTGCCAGCAGCTTAGACCTTCTAGCGTTTACCGGGGAGCTGATTTTT.